This T cell receptor (beta chain) was recorded in a study of blood T cell repertoires in COVID-19 (dated by TCRdb to 2018 to 2020). General notes on the study: Collaborator samples came from the United States, Italy and Spain and covered acute and convalescent phases of COVID-19. Where HLA class I and class II types were available, the types were taken from metadata supplied by the sample provider, not from assay-based typing. A de-identified subject ID, COVID-19 status, age in years and sex were almost always included in the sample metadata. Samples came from the ongoing ImmuneRACE study (first 160 participants) plus 1,254 subjects from 6 global collaborators. Subjects who had been exposed to COVID-19, were actively infected with it, or had recovered from it provided the deeply sampled blood TCRbeta repertoires that made up the dataset. A freely available public database, intended as a resource for researchers studying the immune response to SARS-CoV-2, is where the repertoires were released. The material from the prospective study consisted of cDNA or gDNA derived from T cells, B-cell-depleted T cells, or PBMCs.

The CDR3 goes from the cysteine to the phenylalanine over 13 residues. Only the CDR3 part of the read is kept: 39 bases, read in frame from the first base. Via the germline V gene, CDR1 is SQVTM and CDR2 ANQGSEA. Trimming leaves V shorter by 1 base and J shorter by 10 bases, with the junction holding 7 bases beyond the gene matches. The immunoSEQ Assay, a bias-controlled multiplex PCR, was used to amplify TCRbeta CDR3 regions from genomic DNA. In the paper's pipeline: Nucleated cell counts per sample were estimated from amplification of reference gene primers within the assay. To quantify the absolute abundance of each unique TCRbeta CDR3 rearrangement, sequence reads were collapsed and filtered. For each sample, productive Simpson clonality was calculated as the square root of Simpson's diversity index across productive rearrangements. This is the immuneACCESS table as TCRdb keeps it, with only in-frame sequences that have V and J called. A part of the clones is gone; compared with another copy, unresolved V genes explain less than half, and the rest is unexplained. V and J calls plus clone size are reproduced from that table; the DNA served to infer D and trimming. A total of 140,000 to 150,000 clones appear in this sample, roughly 84% of them only once. In total, the top ten clones hold under 10% of the sample.

One collaborating source in Seattle enrolled patients while the patients were actively infected and followed the patients over time throughout the course of disease. Collaborating institutions collected whole blood in K2EDTA tubes following their own protocols. For TCRbeta analysis, collaborators shipped samples as frozen whole blood, isolated PBMCs, or DNA extracted from either of those sample types. Findings and caveats that apply to the study as a whole: Clinical and demographic metadata were provided uncurated, with the amount varying by source and participant.

For this clone: What this receptor recognizes is not known. The input lacks base qualities; no much larger clone sits a single base away.

The origin of this receptor is a man aged 25 to 40 with COVID-19, enrolled during active disease. Sequenced: peripheral blood. In this chain, TRBV29-1 is recombined with TRBJ1-1; TRBD1 agrees with 9 junctional bases. The CDR3 has the sequence CSVEGQGGFGAFF. The DNA is TGCAGCGTTGAAGGACAGGGGGGGTTCGGAGCTTTCTTT.